Shown below are 9 T cell receptor beta chains from a single sample sequenced in a study of blood T cells in healthy people across ages. Then a second PCR, running about 6 to 12 cycles, was carried out with a sample-barcoded 5' primer and a J-beta primer mix. From the 5' RACE reads, TCRdb called clonotypes with MiXCR, one entry per CDR3 protein. The sample carries around 1,000,000 distinct CDR3 sequences, under 30% recorded once. A further study also used this sample, focusing on T cells of mothers and their children.

The sample consisted of blood. These TCRs come from a girl aged 2 to 9 in good health.

V usage is TRBV10-3 and J usage is TRBJ2-1; D is unclear. The CDR3 has 16 residues. From germline, CDR1 is ENHRY and CDR2 SYGVKD. The V and J ends lost 0 bases and 6 bases respectively, with 15 bases between them. CDR3 in DNA: TGTGCCATCAGTGAGTCGTTGGCAGAGTCGTCCAATGAGCAGTTCTTC. Protein sequence: CAISESLAESSNEQFF.

In its sample, this clonotype was seen a few times. The chain combines TRBV27 with TRBJ1-2, with D hard to call. The CDR3 has 16 residues. The germline V gene encodes CDR1 MNHEY and CDR2 SMNVEV (reference sequence). Between the trimmed V and J ends, which lost 3 bases and 6 bases, there was a span of 20 bases. The CDR3 nucleotides read TGTGCCAGCAGTTTCCACCGGTTAGAGGCGGACCATGGCTACACCTTC. This encodes CASSFHRLEADHGYTF.

The chain combines TRBV9 with TRBJ2-7; possibly TRBD1 or TRBD2 for D (6 bases each). Trimming pared 0 bases from V and 5 bases from J, leaving 9 bases between. CDR1 and CDR2 from the germline V gene are SGDLS and YYNGEE. The CDR3 extends over 13 amino acids. The CDR3 DNA follows: TGTGCCAGCAGCGTAGAAAGGGGGGACGAGCAGTACTTC. Residues: CASSVERGDEQYF. The full variable domain, with the rest looked up from reference TRBV9 and TRBJ2-7, is DSGVTQTPKHLITATGQRVTLRCSPRSGDLSVYWYQQSLDQGLQFLIQYYNGEERAKGNILERFSAQQFPDLHSELNLSSLELGDSALYFCASSVERGDEQYFGPGTRLTVT.

This clonotype has only one observation. This chain connects TRBV28 to TRBJ1-2, with D possibly TRBD1 on 5 matching bases. This CDR3 is 13 amino acids long. Per germline, CDR1 MDHEN and CDR2 SYDVKM. Trimming took off 6 bases at V and 8 bases at J, with 16 bases between the two ends. The CDR3 region is CASSSIQVQGYTF. The CDR3 region has the DNA TGTGCCAGCAGCAGCATACAGGTCCAAGGCTACACCTTC.

This clonotype turned up a few times. A junction boundary mismatches the germline segment, possibly from a read error. The rearrangement uses TRBV3-1 and TRBJ2-5, with D perhaps TRBD1 (5 bases). The CDR3 is 14 residues long. Germline-derived CDR1 and CDR2 are LGHDT and YNNKEL (reference sequence). The CDR3 sequence is CASSQETEKETQYF. CDR3 DNA: TGCGCCAGCAGCCAGGAGACAGAAAAGGAGACCCAGTACTTC.

This clonotype was seen more than once but under ten times. The chain links TRBV27 to TRBJ2-1, with TRBD1 identical over 10 bases. CDR3 length: 14 residues. Looked up from germline, CDR1 is MNHEY and CDR2 is SMNVEV (reference sequence). The V gene end was trimmed by 8 bases and the J gene end by 6 bases; junction bases not matched to a gene: 7. CDR3 loop: CASSDRGLGNEQFF. CDR3 sequence (DNA): TGTGCCAGCTCAGACAGGGGGCTCGGCAATGAGCAGTTCTTC.

This chain joins TRBV10-3 and TRBJ1-2; D uncertain. Germline CDR1 ENHRY, CDR2 SYGVKD. The CDR3 is made up of 13 amino acids. Trimming cost V 4 bases and J 4 bases, with 10 bases left between them. The CDR3 nucleotides are TGTGCCATCAGTGGCGGCGAATTCTATGGCTACACCTTC. The encoded protein is CAISGGEFYGYTF.

The CDR3 DNA is TGTGCCAGCAGTTGGGGGCTCGGAGTAAGGACCGGGGAGCTGTTTTTT. This codes for CASSWGLGVRTGELFF. The V gene is TRBV12-3 or TRBV12-4, the J gene TRBJ2-2; D possibly corresponds to TRBD1 (6 bases). Trimming shortened V by 4 bases and J by 5 bases, and 17 bases separated the two germline ends. This CDR3 region has 16 residues.

The CDR3 loop is CASSTSGKYGYTF. The CDR3 DNA is TGTGCCAGTAGTACTTCGGGAAAGTATGGCTACACCTTC. The genes are TRBV19 and TRBJ1-2; no reliable D call. Trimming removed 4 bases at V and 5 bases at J, with 11 bases between. The germline V gene has CDR1 LNHDA and CDR2 SQIVND (reference sequence). This CDR3 spans 13 amino acids.